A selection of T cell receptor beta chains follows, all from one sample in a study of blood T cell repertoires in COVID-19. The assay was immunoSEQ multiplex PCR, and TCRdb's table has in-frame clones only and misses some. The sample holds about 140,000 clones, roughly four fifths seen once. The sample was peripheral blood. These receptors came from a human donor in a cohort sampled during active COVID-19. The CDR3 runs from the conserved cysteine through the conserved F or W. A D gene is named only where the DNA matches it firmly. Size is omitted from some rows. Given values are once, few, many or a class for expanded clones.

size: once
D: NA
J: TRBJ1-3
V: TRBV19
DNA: TGTGCCAGTAGTGGTACAGGGCTACCTGGAAACACCATATATTTT
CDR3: CASSGTGLPGNTIYF

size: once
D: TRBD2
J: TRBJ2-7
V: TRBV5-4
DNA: TGTGCCAGCAGCCAGGGACTAGCGGGGGCCGAGCAGTACTTC
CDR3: CASSQGLAGAEQYF

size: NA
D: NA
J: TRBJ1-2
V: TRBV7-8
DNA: TGTGCCAGCAGCTTAGCGCGGGAGACCTATGGCTACACCTTC
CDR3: CASSLARETYGYTF

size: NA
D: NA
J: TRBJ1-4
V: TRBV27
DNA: TGTGCCAGCAGTCCCCGGAGGGTCGGGGAAAAACTGTTTTTT
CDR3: CASSPRRVGEKLFF

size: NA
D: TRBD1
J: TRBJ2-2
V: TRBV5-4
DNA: TGTGCCAGCAGCTTGGAGGGGGCCGCGAACACCGGGGAGCTGTTTTTT
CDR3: CASSLEGAANTGELFF

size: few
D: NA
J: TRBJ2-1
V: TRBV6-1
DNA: TGTGCCAGCAGTGATAACTTTCCAGGAAGCTCCTACAATGAGCAGTTCTTC
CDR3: CASSDNFPGSSYNEQFF

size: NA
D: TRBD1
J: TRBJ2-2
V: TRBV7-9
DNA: TGTGCCAGCAGAACCGGGACAGGTATGCCCGGGGAGCTGTTTTTT
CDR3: CASRTGTGMPGELFF

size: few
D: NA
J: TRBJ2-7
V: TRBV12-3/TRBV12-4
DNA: TGTGCCAGCAGTTTAAGGGGGGAGCAGTACTTC
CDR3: CASSLRGEQYF

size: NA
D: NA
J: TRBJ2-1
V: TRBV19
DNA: TGTGCCAGTAACCCCGCGGCGGGACGTCTGTCTGAGCAGTTCTTC
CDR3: CASNPAAGRLSEQFF

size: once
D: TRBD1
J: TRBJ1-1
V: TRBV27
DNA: TGTGCCAGCAGTTTTGCAGCTAGACAGGGGCAGGGTGCTTTCTTT
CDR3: CASSFAARQGQGAFF

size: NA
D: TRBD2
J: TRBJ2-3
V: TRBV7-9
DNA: TGTGCCAGCAGGATCGGGGGGGATGCAGATACGCAGTATTTT
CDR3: CASRIGGDADTQYF

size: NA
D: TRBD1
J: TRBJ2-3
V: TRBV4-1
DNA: TGCGCCAGCAGCCAGGTTGACAGGGGTGCAGATACGCAGTATTTT
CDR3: CASSQVDRGADTQYF

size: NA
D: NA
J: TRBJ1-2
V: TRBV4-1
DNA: TGCGCCAGCAGCCAAGCACAGAGACAGGTCTATGGCTACACCTTC
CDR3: CASSQAQRQVYGYTF

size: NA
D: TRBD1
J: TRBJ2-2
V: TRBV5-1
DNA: TGCGCCAGCACCCGGACAGGGACCGGGGAGCTGTTTTTT
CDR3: CASTRTGTGELFF

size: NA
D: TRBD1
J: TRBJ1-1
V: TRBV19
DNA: TGTGCCAGTAGTACCACAGGGGGCTGGACTGAAGCTTTCTTT
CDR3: CASSTTGGWTEAFF

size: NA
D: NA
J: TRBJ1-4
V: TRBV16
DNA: TGTGCCAGCAGCCAACCGACACGCGGGCATGAAAAACTGTTTTTT
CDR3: CASSQPTRGHEKLFF

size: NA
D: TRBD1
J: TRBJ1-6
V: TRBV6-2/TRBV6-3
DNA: TGTGCCAGCAGTAGAGGACAGGCAGATTCACCCCTCCACTTT
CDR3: CASSRGQADSPLHF

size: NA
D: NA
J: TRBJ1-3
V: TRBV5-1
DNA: TGCGCCAGCAGCTTGGATCATGTGAGCCTTTCCTCTGGAAACACCATATATTTT
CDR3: CASSLDHVSLSSGNTIYF

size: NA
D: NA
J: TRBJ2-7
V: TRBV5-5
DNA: TGTGCCAGCAGCTTCCCGACAGTCTCCTACGAGCAGTACTTC
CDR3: CASSFPTVSYEQYF

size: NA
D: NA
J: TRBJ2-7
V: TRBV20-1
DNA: TGCAGTGCTGATCTCGGGGGCGAGCAGTACTTC
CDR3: CSADLGGEQYF

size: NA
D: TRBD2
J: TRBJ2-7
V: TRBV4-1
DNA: TGCGCCAGCAGCCAAGGGACTAGCGGGTTCTCCGAGCAGTACTTC
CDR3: CASSQGTSGFSEQYF

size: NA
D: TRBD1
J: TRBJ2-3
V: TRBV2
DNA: TGTGCCACCACCGGGACAGGGTATACAGATACGCAGTATTTT
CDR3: CATTGTGYTDTQYF

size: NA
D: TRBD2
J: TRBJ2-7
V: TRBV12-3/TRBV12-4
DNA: TGTGCCAGCGGGGTAGGGGAGGGTTCCGAGCAGTACTTC
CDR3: CASGVGEGSEQYF

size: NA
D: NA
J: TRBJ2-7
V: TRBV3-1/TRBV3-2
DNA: TGTGCCAGCAGCCGGGACTTAACCTACGAGCAGTACTTC
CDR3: CASSRDLTYEQYF

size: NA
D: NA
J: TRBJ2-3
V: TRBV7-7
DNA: TGTGCTAGCAGCTCATACCCACGGGGTGCTAGCACAGATACGCAGTATTTT
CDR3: CASSSYPRGASTDTQYF

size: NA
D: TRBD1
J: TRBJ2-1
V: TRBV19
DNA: TGTGCCAGTAGCCCGACGGGGGACAGGGCCGCTAATGAGCAGTTCTTC
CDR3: CASSPTGDRAANEQFF

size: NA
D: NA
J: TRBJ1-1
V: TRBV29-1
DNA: TGCAGCGTTCTTTCCTCGGACACTGAAGCTTTCTTT
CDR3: CSVLSSDTEAFF

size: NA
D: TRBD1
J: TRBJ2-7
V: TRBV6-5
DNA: TGTGCCAGCAGCCGACCGGGGGACAGGACATACGAGCAGTACTTC
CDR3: CASSRPGDRTYEQYF

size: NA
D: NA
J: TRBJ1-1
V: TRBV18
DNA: TGTGCCAGCTCACCACTTACAGGGCCTGACACTGAAGCTTTCTTT
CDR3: CASSPLTGPDTEAFF